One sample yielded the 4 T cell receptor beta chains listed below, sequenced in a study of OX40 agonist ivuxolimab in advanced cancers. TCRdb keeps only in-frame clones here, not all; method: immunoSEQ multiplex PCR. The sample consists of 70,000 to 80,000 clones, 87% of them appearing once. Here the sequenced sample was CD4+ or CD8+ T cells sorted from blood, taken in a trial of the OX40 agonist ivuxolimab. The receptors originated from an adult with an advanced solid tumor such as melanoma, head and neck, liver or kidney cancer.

CDR3 nucleotide sequence: TGTGCCAGCAGCTGGAAAGGGACAGGGTATAGCAATCAGCCCCAGCATTTT. Its protein is CASSWKGTGYSNQPQHF. The chain has TRBV5-8 and TRBJ1-5, with 9 bases aligning to TRBD1. V trimming: 3 bases; J trimming: 0 bases; junction bases outside the gene matches: 7. This CDR3 spans 17 amino acids. Germline lookup yields CDR1 SGHTS and CDR2 YDEGEE. Full variable domain (outside the CDR3, taken from reference TRBV5-8 and TRBJ1-5): EAGVTQSPTHLIKTRGQQATLRCSPISGHTSVYWYQQALGLGLQFLLWYDEGEERNRGNFPPRFSGRQFPNYSSELNVNALELEDSALYLCASSWKGTGYSNQPQHFGDGTRLSIL.

CDR3: CASSWDFEQYF. For the CDR3, the DNA is TGTGCCAGCAGCTGGGACTTCGAGCAGTACTTC. The rearrangement uses TRBV11-2 and TRBJ2-7; D might be TRBD2 (6 bases). Germline V lookup: CDR1 SGHAT, CDR2 FQNNGV. The CDR3 covers 11 residues. Trimming shortened V by 4 bases and J by 6 bases, and 7 bases separated the two germline ends.

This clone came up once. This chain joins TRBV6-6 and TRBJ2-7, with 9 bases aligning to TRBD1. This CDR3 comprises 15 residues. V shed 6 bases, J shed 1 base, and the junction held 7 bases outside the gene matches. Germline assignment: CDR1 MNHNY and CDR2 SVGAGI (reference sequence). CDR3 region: CASRTPGQGSYEQYF. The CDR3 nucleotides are TGTGCCAGCAGGACACCGGGACAGGGATCCTACGAGCAGTACTTC.

CDR3 sequence reads: CASSGSTSGEQYF. The CDR3 DNA follows: TGCGCCAGCAGTGGGAGCACTAGCGGAGAGCAGTACTTC. This chain joins TRBV10-1 and TRBJ2-7; 8 nucleotides match TRBD2. Germline CDR1 is WNHNN and CDR2 is SYGVQD (reference sequence). CDR3 length: 13 amino acids. The junction had 6 bases not matched to a gene; V was cut back by 4 bases and J by 7 bases.